This TCR beta chain derives from a study of T cells in Graves' hyperthyroidism and ophthalmopathy. Findings of the study overall: Before onset, ophthalmopathy was predicted by the model a median roughly six months earlier. Peripheral blood also featured most of the thyroid clonotypes expanded above 0.001.

Germline CDR1 and CDR2: MNHEY and SVGEGT. The CDR3 contains 12 residues. Germline trimming cut 5 bases from V and 9 bases from J; bases unmatched to any gene: 4. This clonotype has at least ten counts. What it binds is unknown. Amplification of TCR beta CDR3 regions was performed using RNA transcripts as template. HTBI primers were the set used in a first-round RT-PCR of the TCR CDR3. TCRdb independently ran MiXCR on the multiplex PCR reads; one entry per CDR3 protein. This table holds approximately 690,000 distinct CDR3 sequences, around 15% found once. Subjects with ophthalmopathy showed a Clinical Activity Score no lower than 3, a NOSPECS grade no lower than 4, and a duration shorter than 3 months. Diagnoses used clinical symptoms, serum thyroxine and TRAb, thyroid ultrasound and orbital computed tomography.

The sequence came from a woman between 50 and 59 years old with Graves' ophthalmopathy. The rearrangement links TRBV6-2 or TRBV6-3 to TRBJ2-1; 7 bases agree with TRBD2. Sequencing was done on a sample of blood. This CDR3 reads CASSRGLGEQFF. The CDR3 nucleotides read TGTGCCAGCAGTCGAGGACTAGGTGAGCAGTTCTTC.